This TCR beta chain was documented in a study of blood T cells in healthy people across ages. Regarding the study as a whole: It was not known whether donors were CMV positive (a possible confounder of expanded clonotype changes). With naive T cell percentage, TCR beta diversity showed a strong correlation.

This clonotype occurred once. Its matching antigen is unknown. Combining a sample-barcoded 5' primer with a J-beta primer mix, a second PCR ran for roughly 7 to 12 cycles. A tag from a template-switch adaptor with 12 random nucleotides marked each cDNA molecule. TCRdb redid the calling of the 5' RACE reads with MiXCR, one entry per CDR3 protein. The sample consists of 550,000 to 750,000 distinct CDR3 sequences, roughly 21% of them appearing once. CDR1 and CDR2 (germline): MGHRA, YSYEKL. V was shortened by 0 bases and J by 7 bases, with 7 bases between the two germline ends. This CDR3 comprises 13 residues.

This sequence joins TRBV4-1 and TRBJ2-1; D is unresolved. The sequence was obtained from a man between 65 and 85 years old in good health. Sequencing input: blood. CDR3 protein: CASSQDIVNEQFF. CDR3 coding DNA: TGCGCCAGCAGCCAAGATATAGTGAATGAGCAGTTCTTC.